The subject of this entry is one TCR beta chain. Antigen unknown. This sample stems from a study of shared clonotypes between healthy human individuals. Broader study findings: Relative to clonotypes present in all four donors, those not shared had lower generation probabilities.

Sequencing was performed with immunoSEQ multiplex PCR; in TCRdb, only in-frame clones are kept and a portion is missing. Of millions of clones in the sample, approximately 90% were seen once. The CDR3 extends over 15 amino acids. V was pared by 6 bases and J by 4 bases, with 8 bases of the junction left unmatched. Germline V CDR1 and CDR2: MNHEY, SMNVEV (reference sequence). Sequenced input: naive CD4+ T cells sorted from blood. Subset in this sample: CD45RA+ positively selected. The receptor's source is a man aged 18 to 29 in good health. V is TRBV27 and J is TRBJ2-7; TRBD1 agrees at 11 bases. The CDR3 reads CASSLTGQGVYEQYF. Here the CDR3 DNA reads TGTGCCAGCAGCCTCACGGGACAGGGGGTTTACGAGCAGTACTTC.